What follows are 19 T cell receptor beta chains derived from one specimen sequenced in a study of T-cell memory formation after mild COVID-19. TCRdb independently ran MiXCR on the 5' RACE reads; one entry per CDR3 protein. The profile shows around 83,000 distinct CDR3 sequences, 20% to 30% of them singletons. The material sequenced was PBMCs or a T cell subset sorted from them (not recorded which). These receptors were taken from a man younger than 35 who had mild COVID-19 (a few samples of this study predate the infection). Cell type and time point are not known.

The rearrangement joins TRBV7-3 to TRBJ2-5; TRBD2 agrees at 13 bases. Germline values: CDR1 SGHTA, CDR2 FQGTGA. The CDR3 has 15 amino acids. V was pared by 5 bases and J by 9 bases, with 9 bases of the junction left unmatched. The CDR3 bases are TGTGCCAGCAGCCCGGGACTAGCGGGGTTCGGGGCCCAGTACTTC. Protein sequence: CASSPGLAGFGAQYF.

The genes are TRBV5-5 and TRBJ2-4; D call uncertain. The CDR3 covers 12 residues. V lost 0 bases, J lost 7 bases, and 5 bases lay in between. Germline assignment: CDR1 SGHKS and CDR2 YYEKEE (reference sequence). The CDR3 region has the DNA TGTGCCAGCAGCTTGGTGGGTAACATTCAGTACTTC. Protein sequence: CASSLVGNIQYF.

The rearrangement links TRBV12-3 or TRBV12-4 to TRBJ2-1; 9 nucleotides align to TRBD2. V was pared by 4 bases and J by 6 bases, with 4 bases of the junction left unmatched. The CDR3 spans 14 residues. This CDR3 reads CASSSSGVGNEQFF. In nucleotides, the CDR3 is TGTGCCAGCAGTTCTAGCGGGGTTGGCAATGAGCAGTTCTTC.

The V gene is TRBV5-1, the J gene TRBJ2-7, with a weak D call TRBD1 (9 bases). The germline CDR1 and CDR2 sequences are SGHRS and YFSETQ. The CDR3 is 16 amino acids. V was trimmed by 4 bases and J by 2 bases, leaving 19 bases between them. The CDR3 region is CASSNPGGTGTYEQYF. In DNA, the CDR3 is TGCGCCAGCAGCAATCCGGGGGGGACAGGGACCTACGAGCAGTACTTC.

The chain is built from TRBV11-2 and TRBJ2-5, with 8 bases lining up with TRBD2. J gave up 1 base and V 0 bases, and 7 bases lay outside the gene matches. The germline V gene encodes CDR1 SGHAT and CDR2 FQNNGV. This CDR3 is 17 amino acids long. CDR3 DNA: TGTGCCAGCAGCTTAGATCGGGTTAGCGGGGCCCAAGAGACCCAGTACTTC. It specifies CASSLDRVSGAQETQYF.

This clonotype was observed many times. V is TRBV6-5 and J is TRBJ2-7; D may match TRBD1 or TRBD2 (6 bases each). The ends were cut back, 1 base at V and 6 bases at J, with 16 bases in the middle. Germline V gene lookup returns CDR1 MNHEY and CDR2 SVGAGI. CDR3 length: 15 amino acids. This CDR3 is CASSYFPGRGLEQYF. The CDR3 DNA sequence: TGTGCCAGCAGTTACTTCCCGGGACGGGGGCTCGAGCAGTACTTC.

The chain joins TRBV7-9 to TRBJ1-2, with unresolved D. There are 15 residues in the CDR3. V lost 1 base, J lost 3 bases, and 12 bases lay in between. In germline, CDR1 is SEHNR, CDR2 FQNEAQ (reference sequence). The CDR3 reads CASSLGPDGDYGYTF. CDR3 DNA: TGTGCCAGCAGCTTAGGTCCCGACGGTGACTATGGCTACACCTTC.

This clonotype came up a few times. The V and J genes are TRBV10-3 and TRBJ2-7, with 7 bases lining up with TRBD1. The germline CDR1 and CDR2 sequences are ENHRY and SYGVKD. CDR3 length: 13 residues. V lost 8 bases, J lost 4 bases, and 8 bases stayed unmatched. CDR3 DNA: TGTGCCATCCGGGTAAAGGGGGCATACGAGCAGTACTTC. It specifies CAIRVKGAYEQYF.

This clonotype was found a few times. This chain joins TRBV6-2 or TRBV6-3 and TRBJ2-7, with unresolved D. Between the trimmed V and J ends, which lost 6 bases and 3 bases, there was a span of 15 bases. The CDR3 sequence is 14 residues long. Germline CDR1 is MNHEY and CDR2 is SVGEGT. For the CDR3, the DNA is TGTGCCAGCAGCCCCGCGTTAGAACTCTACGAGCAGTACGTC. This gives the protein CASSPALELYEQYV.

This clonotype appeared a few times. V is TRBV27 and J is TRBJ2-7; D might be TRBD1 (6 bases). Trimming cost V 6 bases and J 5 bases, with 17 bases left between them. The CDR3 consists of 14 residues. Per germline, CDR1 MNHEY and CDR2 SMNVEV (reference sequence). The CDR3 DNA follows: TGTGCCAGCAGACCCCAGGGGACCCTCGACGAGCAGTACTTC. Translated: CASRPQGTLDEQYF.

This clonotype has only one observation. J is TRBJ2-5 and V is TRBV7-9, with TRBD1 identical over 7 bases. The V and J ends lost 7 bases and 3 bases, in that order; junction bases with no gene match: 8. The CDR3 runs to 14 residues. CDR1 and CDR2 (germline): SEHNR, FQNEAQ (reference sequence). CDR3 DNA: TGTGCCAGCATCCTGTGGCAGGGGGAAGAGACCCAGTACTTC. Protein sequence: CASILWQGEETQYF.

This clonotype was detected only a few times. The rearrangement uses TRBV7-2 and TRBJ2-7; 8 bases match TRBD1. This CDR3 has 16 amino acids. Per the germline V gene, CDR1 is SGHTA and CDR2 is FQGNSA. Unmatched junction bases numbered 9, after V lost 5 bases and J lost 0 bases. Here the CDR3 reads CASSTPRQGLSYEQYV. The CDR3 nucleotides are TGTGCCAGCAGCACACCTAGACAGGGGCTCTCCTACGAGCAGTACGTC.

This clonotype was detected only a few times. V usage is TRBV4-1 and J usage is TRBJ2-2; D not resolved. V was cut by 4 bases and J by 7 bases, with 7 bases left in between. The CDR3 is 12 residues long. CDR1 and CDR2 from the germline V gene are MGHRA and YSYEKL. CDR3 sequence: CASSRPNGELFF. CDR3 nucleotide sequence: TGCGCCAGCAGCCGCCCGAACGGGGAGCTGTTTTTT.

CDR3 sequence reads: CASSLSQDSSYEQYF. CDR3 nucleotide sequence: TGTGCCAGCAGCTTATCCCAGGACAGCTCCTACGAGCAGTACTTC. V usage is TRBV7-9 and J usage is TRBJ2-7, with TRBD1 as a possible D gene (6 bases). With 2 bases removed from V and 0 bases from J, the gap between germline ends came to 11 bases. Looked up from germline, CDR1 is SEHNR and CDR2 is FQNEAQ (reference sequence). The CDR3 contains 15 residues.

A few counts support this clonotype. The chain employs TRBV7-2 and TRBJ2-7; D might be TRBD1 (5 bases). Germline loops: CDR1 SGHTA, CDR2 FQGNSA. The germline V and J ends were trimmed by 5 bases and 0 bases, with 8 bases remaining between them. This CDR3 has 13 amino acids. CDR3 DNA sequence: TGTGCCAGCAGCCCCGACAGCTCCTACGAGCAGTACTTC. It yields the protein CASSPDSSYEQYF.

This clonotype was seen more than once but under ten times. V and J are TRBV9 and TRBJ2-1; possibly TRBD2 for D (6 bases). The V gene lost 7 bases and the J gene lost 0 bases, with 17 bases spanning the gap. The CDR3 covers 16 residues. CDR1 SGDLS and CDR2 YYNGEE come from the germline V gene. The CDR3 DNA reads as TGTGCCAGCCGGCCCGCTGTGGGAGGCTCCTACAATGAGCAGTTCTTC. Translating it yields CASRPAVGGSYNEQFF.

The chain recombines TRBV20-1 with TRBJ2-1; D ambiguous. The CDR3 sequence is 15 residues long. V was shortened by 3 bases and J by 0 bases, with 12 bases between the two germline ends. The V gene's germline CDR1 is DFQATT and CDR2 SNEGSKA (reference sequence). CDR3 nucleotides: TGCAGTGCTAGGGACCCATTTAGCTCCTACAATGAGCAGTTCTTC. It yields the protein CSARDPFSSYNEQFF.

The V and J genes are TRBV6-1 and TRBJ1-5; 8 bases align to TRBD1. Germline CDR1 MNHNS, CDR2 SASEGT. The CDR3 has 21 amino acids. The V segment lost 2 bases and the J segment 2 bases; nucleotides outside the gene matches: 20. CDR3 residues: CASSENGLGTGGPWGNQPQHF. Written as DNA, the CDR3 is TGTGCCAGCAGTGAAAACGGCTTGGGAACAGGGGGACCCTGGGGCAATCAGCCCCAGCATTTT.

Only a few counts were recorded for this clonotype. The V and J genes are TRBV5-5 and TRBJ2-7; D unclear. This CDR3 region has 12 residues. Germline V gives CDR1 SGHKS, CDR2 YYEKEE (reference sequence). V lost 5 bases and J 4 bases, leaving 10 bases between the germline ends. The DNA for the CDR3 is TGTGCCAGCAGATCGCAGGAGTACGAGCAGTACTTC. Its protein is CASRSQEYEQYF.